Included here is one T cell receptor (beta chain) sequence, with context. This sample is drawn from a study of blood T cell repertoires in COVID-19. In the study overall: PBMCs, B-cell-depleted T cells, or T cells were the source of the cDNA or gDNA that made up the material.

Trimming left V 3 bases short and J 5 bases short, with 13 bases between. The CDR3 loop spans 13 amino acids. Germline CDR1 is DFQATT and CDR2 is SNEGSKA (reference sequence). Original analysis: Amplified reference gene primers provided the basis for estimating nucleated cell counts. Libraries were prepared by immunoSEQ multiplex PCR; TCRdb keeps only in-frame clonotypes and omits some of them. The V and J calls and clone size were taken over from that table, and D and trimming were inferred from the DNA. This table holds 200,000 to 250,000 clones, roughly 86% found once. This receptor was identified in a man older than 75 with acute or convalescent COVID-19. The sequenced material came from peripheral blood. J is TRBJ1-1 and V is TRBV20-1; perhaps TRBD1 as D (5 bases). The CDR3 DNA sequence: TGCAGTGCTAGTTTCCAGGGAGGGACTGAAGCTTTCTTT. It translates to CSASFQGGTEAFF.